Presented here are 9 T cell receptor delta chains from one specimen sequenced in a study of γδ T cells in repeated Plasmodium falciparum infection. TCRdb reprocessed the multiplex PCR reads using CATT. The sample shows 90,000 or so delta-chain clones, more than 0.85% of them seen only once. Flow sorting of PBMC yielded separate Vgamma9/Vdelta2+ and Vdelta2-negative gammadelta T cell populations for bulk repertoire analysis. Source material: gamma-delta T cells from blood. The source is a pool of human donors (malaria-infected and uninfected, not separated).

Regarding this clone: A read error is likely here: a far larger clone is one base away. This same CDR3 is encoded by further DNA sequences in the sample. The chain employs TRDV2 and TRDJ1, with D possibly matching TRDD3 (7 bases). Here the J gene was assigned by germline matching of the DNA, as TCRdb has none. Germline CDR1 and CDR2: GEAIGNYY and EKD. This CDR3 is 19 amino acids long. In DNA form, the CDR3 reads TGCGCCTGTGACAGACTTCCTCGCGGGATACAGAACGACGACGATAAACTCATCTTT. It translates to CACDRLPRGIQNDDDKLIF.

This clone was detected ten times or more. The amino acid sequence in TCRdb belongs to a much larger clone and departs from this DNA's translation at residue 3, likely a sequencing read error; the sequence shown is translated from the DNA. V is TRDV2 and J is TRDJ1, with 7 bases lining up with TRDD3. Matching the DNA to germline supplied the J gene, which TCRdb does not give. The germline V gene has CDR1 GEAIGNYY and CDR2 EKD. The CDR3 covers 18 residues. CDR3: CARDTISMGEKGSDKLIF. The CDR3 DNA follows: TGTGCCCGTGACACGATTTCAATGGGGGAAAAAGGATCCGATAAACTCATCTTT.

This clone was picked up a small number of times. This DNA's translation and the protein TCRdb lists, from a much larger clone, do not match at residue 10, likely due to a read error; the protein shown is translated from the DNA. This chain joins TRDV2 and TRDJ1, with 10 positions matching TRDD3. V lost 0 bases to trimming and J lost 2 bases; unmatched junction nucleotides: 11. Germline-derived CDR1 and CDR2 are GEAIGNYY and EKD. This CDR3 spans 18 amino acids. DNA of the CDR3: TGTGCCTGTGACACCCGTACTGGGGGATCGAGGGTGACCGATAAACTCATCTTT. This encodes CACDTRTGGSRVTDKLIF.

There are a few counts of this clone. TCRdb shows a much larger clone's protein in place of this DNA's translation, and the two differ at residue 9, likely through a read error; the protein shown is translated from the DNA. V usage is TRDV1 and J usage is TRDJ1; D may be TRDD3 (6 bases). The CDR3 has 18 amino acids. CDR1 and CDR2 (germline): TSWWSYY, QGS. V shed 4 bases and J shed 0 bases, with 21 bases lying between them. The CDR3 DNA reads TGTGCTCTTGGGGTCAGCTGGGGATGCCACTCCTACACCGATAAACTCATCTTT. Translation: CALGVSWGCHSYTDKLIF.

This clone was found a few times. A far larger clone is a single base away, which makes a read error likely. Other DNA sequences in this specimen translate into the identical CDR3. V usage is TRDV1 and J usage is TRDJ1; 10 bases are shared with TRDD3. Germline V gene sequence: CDR1 TSWWSYY, CDR2 QGS. CDR3 length equals 19 residues. The DNA of the CDR3 is TGTGCTCTTGGGGCCTGTATAATTGGGGGATACCTGTACACGGATAAACTCATCTTT. Encoded protein: CALGACIIGGYLYTDKLIF.

As concerns this clone: Since a far larger clone is one base different, this is likely a read error. This sample also contains other DNA sequences that code for the same CDR3. This chain uses TRDV1 with TRDJ1; D is possibly TRDD3 (9 bases). Germline CDR1 reads TSWWSYY; CDR2 reads QGS. CDR3 length: 22 amino acids. V was pared by 4 bases and J by 2 bases, with 35 bases between. CDR3 residues: CALGAYPVAFLKYWGKTDKLIF. The DNA for the CDR3 is TGTGCTCTTGGGGCCTACCCCGTCGCCTTCCTAAAGTACTGGGGGAAAACCGATAAACTCATCTTT.

This clone was counted between two and nine times. It differs at one base from a far larger clone, so likely a read error. This sample also contains other DNA sequences that code for the same CDR3. For the V gene the call is TRDV1; the J gene has no call; TRDD3, the D gene given by the table, was not confirmed from the DNA. The CDR3 runs 18 residues. Germline V CDR1 and CDR2: TSWWSYY, QGS. As DNA, the CDR3 is TGTGCTCTTGGGGAGCCGAGATCTCCTTGCGGAGACACCGATAAACTCATCTTC. This encodes CALGEPRSPCGDTDKLIF.

This clone was recorded a few times. This chain links TRDV2 with TRDJ1; TRDD3 matches 12 bases. The J gene, absent from TCRdb, was called here by matching the DNA to germline. J gave up 4 bases and V 3 bases, and 17 bases lay outside the gene matches. Germline V lookup: CDR1 GEAIGNYY, CDR2 EKD. CDR3 length equals 19 residues. This chain's CDR3 is CACDRVQHDTGGYLDKLIF. The DNA of the CDR3 is TGTGCCTGTGACCGCGTTCAACATGATACTGGGGGATACCTCGATAAACTCATCTTT.

This clone occurred many times. TCRdb shows a much larger clone's protein in place of this DNA's translation, and the two differ at residue 14, likely through a read error; the protein shown is translated from the DNA. The rearrangement links TRDV1 to TRDJ1; D is perhaps TRDD3 (6 bases). Germline V gene data show CDR1 as TSWWSYY and CDR2 as QGS. The CDR3 has 15 amino acids. CDR3 bases: TGTGCTCTCGGGCCGCTGGGGTTGTACACCGATAAACTCACCTTT. Residues: CALGPLGLYTDKLTF.